These 14 T cell receptor beta chains came from one sample sequenced in a study of shared clonotypes between healthy human individuals. The assay was immunoSEQ multiplex PCR, and TCRdb's table has in-frame clones only and misses some. The sample lists about 750,000 clones; 92% were seen once. Naive CD8 isolation took CD45RO-negative cells positively selected for CCR7 and excluded terminally differentiated effector memory CD45RA+ cells. The specimen was naive CD8+ T cells sorted from blood. The receptors come from a man aged 25 to 45 in good health.

The rearrangement links TRBV7-2 to TRBJ1-1; tentatively, D is TRBD1 (5 bases). Per germline, CDR1 SGHTA and CDR2 FQGNSA. The V end was cut by 5 bases, the J end by 4 bases, with 17 bases between. The CDR3 is 15 residues long. CDR3 loop: CASSPWGGMRTEAFF. CDR3 DNA: TGTGCCAGCAGCCCTTGGGGGGGGATGCGCACTGAAGCTTTCTTT.

The chain is built from TRBV7-2 and TRBJ2-4, with 9 nucleotides matching TRBD1. Trimming took 3 bases from V and 8 from J; bases not matched to a gene: 5. Germline V CDR1 and CDR2: SGHTA, FQGNSA. The CDR3 extends over 14 amino acids. DNA for the CDR3: TGTGCCAGCAGCTTGGGACAGGGCGGGGACATTCAGTACTTC. Residues: CASSLGQGGDIQYF.

The chain links TRBV28 to TRBJ2-7, with D perhaps TRBD2 (6 bases). Germline V gene sequence: CDR1 MDHEN, CDR2 SYDVKM. Trimming removed 5 bases at V and 2 bases at J, with 16 bases between. The CDR3 is 15 amino acids. CDR3 residues: CASSQLGGLTYEQYF. CDR3 DNA: TGTGCCAGCAGTCAATTGGGGGGACTCACCTACGAGCAGTACTTC.

The chain employs TRBV11-2 and TRBJ2-3; 7 bases fit TRBD2. The germline CDR1 and CDR2 sequences are SGHAT and FQNNGV. The CDR3 runs to 15 residues. V dropped 5 bases and J dropped 7; count of bases not matched to a gene: 12. The CDR3 DNA reads TGTGCCAGCAGCGGCGGGGAGGGTCGGTCCTATACGCAGTATTTT. Translated, it gives CASSGGEGRSYTQYF.

On this clone itself: The sample carries other DNA sequences with the same CDR3. The V call is TRBV5-1, the J call TRBJ2-3; D not resolved. V lost 0 bases and J 1 base, leaving 6 bases between the germline ends. This CDR3 comprises 14 residues. Germline V gene data show CDR1 as SGHRS and CDR2 as YFSETQ. The CDR3 loop reads CASSLVIGTDTQYF. The CDR3 nucleotides read TGCGCCAGCAGCTTGGTGATCGGCACAGATACGCAGTATTTT.

This clone came up once. This rearrangement joins TRBV7-7 to TRBJ2-1; the match to TRBD2 covers 8 bases. The CDR3 covers 16 residues. Germline assignment: CDR1 SSHAT and CDR2 FNYEAQ (reference sequence). V dropped 1 base and J dropped 5; count of bases not matched to a gene: 7. As DNA, the CDR3 is TGTGCCAGCAGCTTAGGGCCCGGGAGGGCCGACAATGAGCAGTTCTTC. The encoded protein is CASSLGPGRADNEQFF.

This chain connects TRBV11-1 to TRBJ2-3; TRBD1 agrees at 9 bases. Unmatched junction bases numbered 4, after V lost 5 bases and J lost 1 base. The CDR3 totals 15 residues. Germline CDR1 is SGHAT and CDR2 is FQDESV (reference sequence). In DNA form, the CDR3 reads TGTGCCAGCAGCGACACAGGGGGCGGCACAGATACGCAGTATTTT. Amino acid sequence: CASSDTGGGTDTQYF.

The chain carries TRBV19 and TRBJ2-2; TRBD1 agrees at 7 bases. The V and J ends lost 0 bases and 6 bases, in that order; junction bases with no gene match: 4. The germline V gene has CDR1 LNHDA and CDR2 SQIVND (reference sequence). The CDR3 is 15 amino acids. Here the CDR3 DNA reads TGTGCCAGTAGTATAGAGACAGGGTCGGCCGGGGAGCTGTTTTTT. Encoded protein: CASSIETGSAGELFF.

The chain recombines TRBV27 with TRBJ2-7; D is ambiguous. In germline, CDR1 is MNHEY, CDR2 SMNVEV (reference sequence). The CDR3 has 15 residues. The ends were cut back, 5 bases at V and 0 bases at J, with 14 bases in the middle. The CDR3 loop is CASSPITPFSYEQYF. CDR3 DNA: TGTGCCAGCAGTCCCATCACCCCTTTCTCCTACGAGCAGTACTTC.

The rearrangement joins TRBV4-3 to TRBJ2-1, with 8 bases aligning to TRBD2. V was pared by 4 bases and J by 1 base, with 6 bases of the junction left unmatched. The CDR3 contains 16 residues. Germline CDR1 LGHNA, CDR2 YSLEER. CDR3 amino acids: CASSRSTSASYNEQFF. CDR3 in DNA: TGCGCCAGCAGCCGCTCGACTAGCGCATCCTACAATGAGCAGTTCTTC.

The gene calls are TRBV27 and TRBJ1-4, with 8 positions matching TRBD1. The CDR3 is 12 residues long. V lost 6 bases to trimming and J lost 8 bases; unmatched junction nucleotides: 2. Germline CDR1 is MNHEY and CDR2 is SMNVEV (reference sequence). The CDR3 sequence: CASSGDREKLFF. The DNA for the CDR3 is TGTGCCAGCAGCGGGGACAGGGAAAAACTGTTTTTT.

V and J are TRBV27 and TRBJ2-3, with D perhaps matching TRBD2 (6 bases). CDR1 is MNHEY and CDR2 is SMNVEV in the germline V gene (reference sequence). Trimming removed 3 bases from V and 1 base from J, with 11 bases in between. CDR3 size: 15 residues. The CDR3 DNA sequence: TGTGCCAGCAGTTTTTCGGTAGCGGGCACAGATACGCAGTATTTT. Encoded protein: CASSFSVAGTDTQYF.

The J gene is TRBJ1-1, the V gene TRBV18; TRBD1 might be the D (5 bases). The CDR3 consists of 13 residues. Per germline, CDR1 KGHSH and CDR2 LQKENI. V was clipped by 5 bases and J by 1 base, with 8 bases between them. The CDR3 sequence: CASSDRENTEAFF. The CDR3 nucleotides are TGTGCCAGCTCAGACAGAGAGAACACTGAAGCTTTCTTT.

The chain couples TRBV29-1 to TRBJ2-7; D perhaps matches TRBD1 (5 bases). Germline V gives CDR1 SQVTM, CDR2 ANQGSEA. V dropped 7 bases and J dropped 2 bases, with 15 bases sitting between them. This CDR3 is built from 13 residues. The CDR3 is CSAFFDRPYEQYF. CDR3 bases: TGCAGCGCCTTCTTCGACAGACCCTACGAGCAGTACTTC.